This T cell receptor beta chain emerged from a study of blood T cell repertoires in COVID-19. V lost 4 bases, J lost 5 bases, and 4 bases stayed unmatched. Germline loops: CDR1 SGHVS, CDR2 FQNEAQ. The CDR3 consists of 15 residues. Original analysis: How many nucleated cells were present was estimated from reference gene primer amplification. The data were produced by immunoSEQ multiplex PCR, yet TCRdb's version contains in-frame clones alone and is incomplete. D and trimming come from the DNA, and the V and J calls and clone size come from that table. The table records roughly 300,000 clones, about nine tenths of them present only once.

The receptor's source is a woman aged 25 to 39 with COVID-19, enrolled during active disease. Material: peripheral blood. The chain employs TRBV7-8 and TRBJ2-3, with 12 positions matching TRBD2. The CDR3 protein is CASSSLAGGEDTQYF. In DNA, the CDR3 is TGTGCCAGCAGCTCCCTAGCGGGGGGGGAAGATACGCAGTATTTT.